Below are 25 T cell receptor beta chains sequenced from a single sample in a study of blood T cells in healthy people across ages. Then a second PCR, running roughly 6 to 11 cycles, was carried out with a sample-barcoded 5' primer and a J-beta primer mix. TCRdb independently ran MiXCR on the 5' RACE reads; one entry per CDR3 protein. Of 1.5 million or so distinct CDR3 sequences listed, 42% are singletons. The sequencing input was blood. These receptors originate from a woman aged 18-29 years in good health.

The sample holds one count of this clonotype. The J gene is TRBJ2-3, the V gene TRBV19, with a possible D match to TRBD1 (6 bases). The germline V and J ends were trimmed by 3 bases and 5 bases, with 18 bases remaining between them. Germline CDR1 is LNHDA and CDR2 is SQIVND (reference sequence). This CDR3 spans 16 amino acids. The CDR3 region is CASSMNALRGGDTQYF. The CDR3 coding sequence is TGTGCCAGTAGTATGAACGCGCTCAGAGGGGGAGATACGCAGTATTTT. The full variable domain, its missing parts supplied by reference TRBV19 and TRBJ2-3, is DGGITQSPKYLFRKEGQNVTLSCEQNLNHDAMYWYRQDPGQGLRLIYYSQIVNDFQKGDIAEGYSVSREKKESFPLTVTSAQKNPTAFYLCASSMNALRGGDTQYFGPGTRLTVL.

This clonotype was detected once. The CDR3 sequence is CSGRLGPTQYF. The CDR3 DNA is TGCAGTGGGAGGTTAGGGCCTACGCAGTATTTT. The chain combines TRBV20-1 with TRBJ2-3; possibly TRBD2 for D (5 bases). The germline CDR1 and CDR2 sequences are DFQATT and SNEGSKA (reference sequence). The CDR3 runs to 11 residues. V dropped 7 bases and J dropped 8 bases, with 13 bases sitting between them.

The chain joins TRBV18 to TRBJ2-5; unclear D gene. The ends were cut back, 1 base at V and 5 bases at J, with 5 bases in the middle. This CDR3 is built from 12 residues. CDR1 KGHSH and CDR2 LQKENI come from the germline V gene. CDR3 in amino acids: CASSPRYETQYF. The CDR3 DNA follows: TGTGCCAGCTCACCACGTTACGAGACCCAGTACTTC.

The V gene is TRBV28, the J gene TRBJ2-6, with TRBD1 as a possible D gene (6 bases). Germline V gives CDR1 MDHEN, CDR2 SYDVKM. The CDR3 is 16 residues long. Trimming removed 2 bases at V and 0 bases at J, with 8 bases between. The DNA for the CDR3 is TGTGCCAGCAGTTTAATGGACAGCTCTGGGGCCAACGTCCTGACTTTC. Translated, it gives CASSLMDSSGANVLTF. The full variable domain, its missing parts supplied by reference TRBV28 and TRBJ2-6, is DVKVTQSSRYLVKRTGEKVFLECVQDMDHENMFWYRQDPGLGLRLIYFSYDVKMKEKGDIPEGYSVSREKKERFSLILESASTNQTSMYLCASSLMDSSGANVLTFGAGSRLTVL.

Remarks on this clonotype: An end of the junction differs from the germline gene, which may be a read error. The chain is built from TRBV7-9 and TRBJ1-2; D is unclear. Germline-derived CDR1 and CDR2 are SEHNR and FQNEAQ (reference sequence). This CDR3 spans 15 amino acids. The CDR3 loop is CASSSFPDPNYGCTF. The CDR3 nucleotides are TGTGCCAGCAGCTCCTTCCCGGACCCTAACTATGGCTGCACCTTC.

CDR3 in amino acids: CASSQDDRASGLMKTQYF. The CDR3 nucleotides read TGTGCCAGCAGCCAAGATGACCGGGCTAGCGGACTTATGAAGACCCAGTACTTC. The chain combines TRBV3-1 with TRBJ2-5, with 7 nucleotides matching TRBD2. CDR3 length: 18 amino acids. V shed 0 bases, J shed 6 bases, and the junction held 16 bases outside the gene matches. Per germline, CDR1 LGHDT and CDR2 YNNKEL (reference sequence).

The chain uses TRBV28 and TRBJ2-7; TRBD1 agrees at 8 bases. Germline CDR1 MDHEN, CDR2 SYDVKM. Trimming took 3 bases from V and 2 from J; bases not matched to a gene: 6. CDR3 length: 15 residues. This CDR3 is CASSLPGQEPYEQYF. For the CDR3, the DNA is TGTGCCAGCAGTTTGCCGGGACAGGAACCCTACGAGCAGTACTTC. Filled out from reference TRBV28 and TRBJ2-7, the complete variable domain reads DVKVTQSSRYLVKRTGEKVFLECVQDMDHENMFWYRQDPGLGLRLIYFSYDVKMKEKGDIPEGYSVSREKKERFSLILESASTNQTSMYLCASSLPGQEPYEQYFGPGTRLTVT.

The V call is TRBV7-9, the J call TRBJ2-6; D is unclear. V was pared by 0 bases and J by 11 bases, with 8 bases between. Germline V CDR1 and CDR2: SEHNR, FQNEAQ (reference sequence). The CDR3 extends over 13 amino acids. The CDR3 nucleotides are TGTGCCAGCAGCTTAGCCGCCGTTTACGTCCTGACTTTC. Its translation is CASSLAAVYVLTF.

The CDR3 loop reads CASSVDPEETQYF. The CDR3 bases are TGTGCCAGCAGCGTAGACCCCGAGGAGACCCAGTACTTC. The chain couples TRBV9 to TRBJ2-7; D is unclear. The better agreement between TRBJ2-5 and the DNA end casts doubt on the J call. Germline lookup yields CDR1 SGDLS and CDR2 YYNGEE. The CDR3 extends over 13 amino acids.

The chain employs TRBV3-1 and TRBJ2-3; 9 bases fit TRBD2. The CDR3 is 17 amino acids. V lost 0 bases and J lost 2; bases outside the gene matches: 6. Germline V gene sequence: CDR1 LGHDT, CDR2 YNNKEL (reference sequence). DNA of the CDR3: TGTGCCAGCAGCCAAGATTCCCTAGCGGGGTTCACAGATACGCAGTATTTT. The encoded protein is CASSQDSLAGFTDTQYF.

The chain uses TRBV4-1 and TRBJ2-1; 8 bases match TRBD1. The V gene's germline CDR1 is MGHRA and CDR2 YSYEKL. This CDR3 contains 16 residues. The trim removed 6 bases at V and 3 bases at J, leaving 10 bases unmatched. The CDR3 DNA follows: TGCGCCAGCAGTCTAACCGGGACAGGCGACTACAATGAGCAGTTCTTC. Protein sequence: CASSLTGTGDYNEQFF.

This clonotype has a handful of counts. The chain carries TRBV28 and TRBJ1-2; tentative D call: TRBD1 (6 bases). V lost 3 bases and J 7 bases, leaving 12 bases between the germline ends. There are 13 residues in the CDR3. CDR1 is MDHEN, CDR2 SYDVKM, per germline. CDR3 nucleotides: TGTGCCAGCAGTTTTCGGGGGCCGGTTGGCTACACCTTC. Residues: CASSFRGPVGYTF.

In regard to this clonotype: Since the CDR3 does not end with the conserved phenylalanine or tryptophan, this likely comes from a read error. J is TRBJ1-5 and V is TRBV5-1; a weak D match, TRBD1 (5 bases). The V gene lost 4 bases and the J gene lost 7 bases, with 15 bases spanning the gap. Germline values: CDR1 SGHRS, CDR2 YFSETQ. The CDR3 is 14 amino acids. The CDR3 nucleotides are TGCGCCAGCAGCGCCGGGGTGGGGGACCAGCCCCAGCATTTA. Residues: CASSAGVGDQPQHL.

This clonotype occurred a few times. The rearrangement links TRBV2 to TRBJ2-5; D uncertain. Germline V gives CDR1 SNHLY, CDR2 FYNNEI. CDR3 length: 12 amino acids. Trimming shortened V by 6 bases and J by 0 bases, and 5 bases separated the two germline ends. The CDR3, as DNA: TGTGCCAGCAGGCTTAACCAAGAGACCCAGTACTTC. Protein product: CASRLNQETQYF.

J is TRBJ2-3 and V is TRBV12-3 or TRBV12-4, with 8 bases that match TRBD2. With V trimmed by 6 bases and J by 6 bases, 8 bases remained unmatched. This CDR3 is 14 amino acids long. CDR3 bases: TGTGCCAGCAGGGGACTAGTTTCCCAGGATACGCAGTATTTT. This codes for CASRGLVSQDTQYF.

This clonotype was counted only a few times. This rearrangement joins TRBV20-1 to TRBJ2-1; D gene unclear. In germline, CDR1 is DFQATT, CDR2 SNEGSKA (reference sequence). Trimming pared 4 bases from V and 9 bases from J, leaving 10 bases between. CDR3 length equals 11 residues. CDR3 nucleotides: TGCAGTGCTACCCCCCCCAGTGAGCAGTTCTTC. Translated: CSATPPSEQFF.

The V and J genes are TRBV10-3 and TRBJ2-1; tentatively, D is TRBD1 or TRBD2 (5 bases each). The V gene's germline CDR1 is ENHRY and CDR2 SYGVKD. CDR3 length: 13 amino acids. V lost 2 bases, J lost 13 bases, and 15 bases lay in between. In DNA, the CDR3 is TGTGCCATCAGTGAGGTGGGGGAAGAGACCCAGTTCTTC. Translation gives CAISEVGEETQFF.

The rearrangement uses TRBV6-1 and TRBJ2-7; 8 bases align to TRBD2. Germline-derived CDR1 and CDR2 are MNHNS and SASEGT. The CDR3 extends over 13 amino acids. V was clipped by 4 bases and J by 4 bases; unmatched bases: 3. CDR3 nucleotides: TGTGCCAGCAGTGGAAGCGGGAGATACGAGCAGTACTTC. Translation gives CASSGSGRYEQYF.

In its sample, this clonotype was seen many times. The chain links TRBV12-3 or TRBV12-4 to TRBJ2-1; TRBD2 aligns across 8 bases. The CDR3 totals 16 residues. V was pared by 5 bases and J by 0 bases, with 6 bases of the junction left unmatched. The CDR3 loop reads CASSPHGGGSYNEQFF. The CDR3 DNA is TGTGCCAGCAGTCCCCACGGGGGGGGCTCCTACAATGAGCAGTTCTTC.

The rearrangement joins TRBV2 to TRBJ2-3; TRBD1 agrees at 10 bases. This CDR3 spans 15 amino acids. Germline V gene lookup returns CDR1 SNHLY and CDR2 FYNNEI. J lost 6 bases, V lost 7 bases, and 10 bases had no gene match. This CDR3 is CASTPGTGVGDTQYF. DNA of the CDR3: TGTGCCAGCACGCCCGGGACAGGGGTAGGGGATACGCAGTATTTT.

V gene TRBV29-1 combines with J gene TRBJ2-1; D not resolved. The CDR3 has 14 residues. Per the germline V gene, CDR1 is SQVTM and CDR2 is ANQGSEA. Trimming took off 7 bases at V and 0 bases at J, with 13 bases between the two ends. CDR3 DNA: TGCAGCGGGGTAGTACTCCGCTCCTACAATGAGCAGTTCTTC. Translated: CSGVVLRSYNEQFF.

This rearrangement joins TRBV3-1 to TRBJ1-3; D gene unclear. The V end lost 3 bases, the J end lost 0 bases, and 12 bases lay between the germline ends. The CDR3 contains 16 residues. CDR1 and CDR2 (germline): LGHDT, YNNKEL (reference sequence). For the CDR3, the DNA is TGTGCCAGCAGCCAGGGCAGCCTCAGCTCTGGAAACACCATATATTTT. It encodes CASSQGSLSSGNTIYF. The full variable domain, rest sourced from reference TRBV3-1 and TRBJ1-3, is DTAVSQTPKYLVTQMGNDKSIKCEQNLGHDTMYWYKQDSKKFLKIMFSYNNKELIINETVPNRFSPKSPDKAHLNLHINSLELGDSAVYFCASSQGSLSSGNTIYFGEGSWLTVV.

The genes are TRBV19 and TRBJ2-1; D not resolved. The CDR3 totals 12 residues. Deletions cut 4 bases from V and 8 bases from J, with 9 bases between. CDR1 and CDR2 from the germline V gene are LNHDA and SQIVND (reference sequence). Here the CDR3 reads CASSRRQDEQFF. CDR3 nucleotides: TGTGCCAGTAGTAGAAGGCAGGATGAGCAGTTCTTC.

The chain carries TRBV20-1 and TRBJ2-1; no reliable D call. With the DNA end fitting TRBJ2-7 better, the J assignment may be wrong. Per the germline V gene, CDR1 is DFQATT and CDR2 is SNEGSKA (reference sequence). This CDR3 region has 16 residues. The CDR3 spells CSARVPDPSRYNEQYF. In DNA form, the CDR3 reads TGCAGTGCTAGAGTTCCGGACCCCTCTAGATACAATGAGCAGTACTTC.

The chain links TRBV7-9 to TRBJ2-5; 11 bases are a match to TRBD2. The V gene end was trimmed by 1 base and the J gene end by 0 bases; junction bases not matched to a gene: 1. The CDR3 length is 16 residues. CDR1 and CDR2 (germline): SEHNR, FQNEAQ (reference sequence). The CDR3 protein is CASSLEGLADQETQYF. CDR3 coding DNA: TGTGCCAGCAGCTTAGAGGGACTAGCGGACCAAGAGACCCAGTACTTC. The variable domain in full, with the rest retrieved from reference TRBV7-9 and TRBJ2-5, is DTGVSQNPRHKITKRGQNVTFRCDPISEHNRLYWYRQTLGQGPEFLTYFQNEAQLEKSRLLSDRFSAERPKGSFSTLEIQRTEQGDSAMYLCASSLEGLADQETQYFGPGTRLLVL.